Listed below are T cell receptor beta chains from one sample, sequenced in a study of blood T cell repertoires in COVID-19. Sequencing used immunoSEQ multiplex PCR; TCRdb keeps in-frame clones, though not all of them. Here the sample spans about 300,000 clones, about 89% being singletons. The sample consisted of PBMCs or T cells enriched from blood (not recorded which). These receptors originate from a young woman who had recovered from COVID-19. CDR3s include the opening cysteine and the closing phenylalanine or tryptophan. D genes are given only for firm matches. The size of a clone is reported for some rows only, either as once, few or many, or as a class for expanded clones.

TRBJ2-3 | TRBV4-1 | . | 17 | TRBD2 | CASSAILAATYTDTQYF | TGCGCCAGCAGCGCAATCCTAGCGGCAACCTACACAGATACGCAGTATTTT
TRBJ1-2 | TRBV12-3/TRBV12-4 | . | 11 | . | CASSNHSGYTF | TGTGCCAGCAGCAACCACTCTGGCTACACCTTC
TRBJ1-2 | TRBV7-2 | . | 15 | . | CASSLRQAGAYGYTF | TGTGCCAGCAGCTTAAGACAGGCGGGGGCCTATGGCTACACCTTC
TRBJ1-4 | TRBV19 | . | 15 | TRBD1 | CASSPPGQWNEKLFF | TGTGCCAGTAGCCCCCCGGGACAGTGGAATGAAAAACTGTTTTTT
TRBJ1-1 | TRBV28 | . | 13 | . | CASSLDSNTEAFF | TGTGCCAGCAGCCTGGACTCGAACACTGAAGCTTTCTTT
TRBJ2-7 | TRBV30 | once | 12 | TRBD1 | CAWKGQVYEQYF | TGTGCCTGGAAGGGACAGGTCTACGAGCAGTACTTC
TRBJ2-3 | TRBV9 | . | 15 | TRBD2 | CASSVVVSGTDTQYF | TGTGCCAGCAGCGTAGTGGTTAGCGGGACAGATACGCAGTATTTT
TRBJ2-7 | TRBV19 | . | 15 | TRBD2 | CASSIESGRSYEQYF | TGTGCCAGTAGTATCGAAAGCGGGAGGAGCTACGAGCAGTACTTC
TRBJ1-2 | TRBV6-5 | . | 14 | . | CATLPGQTNYGYTF | TGTGCCACCTTACCGGGACAAACTAACTATGGCTACACCTTC
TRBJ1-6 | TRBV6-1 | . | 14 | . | CASSERGDNSPLHF | TGTGCCAGCAGTGAACGGGGGGATAATTCACCCCTCCACTTT
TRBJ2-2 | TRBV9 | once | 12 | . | CASSVAVGELFF | TGTGCCAGCAGCGTCGCGGTCGGGGAGCTGTTTTTT
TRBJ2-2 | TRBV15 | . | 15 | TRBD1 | CATLRVGGETGELFF | TGTGCCACCCTTCGGGTAGGGGGCGAAACCGGGGAGCTGTTTTTT
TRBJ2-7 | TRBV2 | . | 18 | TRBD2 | CALRAPTGLAGGSYEQYF | TGTGCCTTAAGGGCCCCAACCGGACTAGCGGGAGGCTCCTACGAGCAGTACTTC
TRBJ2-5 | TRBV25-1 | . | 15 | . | CASSESGEVRETQYF | TGTGCCAGCAGTGAATCGGGGGAGGTGAGGGAGACCCAGTACTTC
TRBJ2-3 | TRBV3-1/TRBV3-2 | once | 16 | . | CASSQGLTGAGDTQYF | TGTGCCAGCAGCCAAGGCCTTACAGGCGCCGGCGATACGCAGTATTTT
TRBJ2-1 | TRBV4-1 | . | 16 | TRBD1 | CASSHQDRSLNREQFF | TGCGCCAGCAGCCACCAGGACAGGAGCCTTAATCGTGAGCAGTTCTTC
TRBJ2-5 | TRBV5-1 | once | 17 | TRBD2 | CASSPRRETGRQETQYF | TGCGCCAGCAGCCCTAGGCGGGAGACGGGACGCCAAGAGACCCAGTACTTC
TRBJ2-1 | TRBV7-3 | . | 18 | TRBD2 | CASSLTQASGRVRNEQFF | TGTGCCAGCAGCTTAACTCAAGCTAGCGGGAGAGTCCGCAATGAGCAGTTCTTC
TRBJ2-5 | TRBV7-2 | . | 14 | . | CASSLDIRVGTQYF | TGTGCCAGCAGCTTAGATATCCGGGTGGGGACCCAGTACTTC
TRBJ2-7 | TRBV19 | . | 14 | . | CASSKTEISYEQYF | TGTGCCAGTAGTAAGACAGAAATCTCCTACGAGCAGTACTTC
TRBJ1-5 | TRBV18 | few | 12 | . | CASSPSRQPQHF | TGTGCCAGCTCACCATCGCGACAGCCCCAGCATTTT
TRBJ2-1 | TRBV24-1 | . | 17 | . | CATSETKLGGANNEQFF | TGTGCCACCAGTGAGACGAAATTAGGGGGGGCAAACAATGAGCAGTTCTTC
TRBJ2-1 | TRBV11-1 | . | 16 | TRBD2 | CASSLPGLAGVHEQFF | TGTGCCAGCAGCCTACCGGGACTAGCGGGAGTCCATGAGCAGTTCTTC
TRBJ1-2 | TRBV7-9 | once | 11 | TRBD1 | CASQQGGGYTF | TGTGCCAGCCAACAGGGGGGTGGCTACACCTTC
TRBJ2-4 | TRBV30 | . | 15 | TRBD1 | CAWSLPDRGRGIQYF | TGTGCCTGGAGTTTACCTGACAGGGGAAGGGGCATTCAGTACTTC
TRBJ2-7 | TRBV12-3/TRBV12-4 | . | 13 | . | CASRPTGPYEQYF | TGTGCCAGCAGGCCAACAGGGCCCTACGAGCAGTACTTC
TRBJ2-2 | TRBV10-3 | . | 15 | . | CAITSSEVNTGELFF | TGTGCCATCACGAGCTCGGAGGTGAACACCGGGGAGCTGTTTTTT
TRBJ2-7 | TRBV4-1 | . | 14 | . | CASSQDGGGYEQYF | TGCGCCAGCAGCCAGGACGGTGGAGGCTACGAGCAGTACTTC
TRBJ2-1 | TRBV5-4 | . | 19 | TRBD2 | CASSLVGTSGARSYNEQFF | TGTGCCAGCAGCTTGGTCGGGACTAGCGGGGCCCGCTCCTACAATGAGCAGTTCTTC
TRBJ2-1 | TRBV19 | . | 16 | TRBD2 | CASSPPGLAGGLLQFF | TGTGCCAGTAGTCCCCCCGGACTAGCGGGGGGACTGCTGCAGTTCTTC
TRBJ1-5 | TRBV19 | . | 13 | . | CASSPDRNQPQHF | TGTGCCAGTAGTCCGGACAGAAATCAGCCCCAGCATTTT
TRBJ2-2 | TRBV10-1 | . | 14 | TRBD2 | CASSVGLVTGELFF | TGCGCCAGCAGTGTAGGACTAGTCACCGGGGAGCTGTTTTTT
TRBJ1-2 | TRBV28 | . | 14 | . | CASSLLSGIYGYTF | TGTGCCAGCAGTTTATTGTCAGGGATCTATGGCTACACCTTC
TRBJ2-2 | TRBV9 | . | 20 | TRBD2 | CASSVGGWTSGRFGTGELFF | TGTGCCAGCAGCGTAGGAGGGTGGACTAGCGGGAGATTTGGCACCGGGGAGCTGTTTTTT
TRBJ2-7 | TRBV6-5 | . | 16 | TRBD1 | CASSYSRDRVLHEQYF | TGTGCCAGCAGTTACTCCCGAGACAGGGTACTCCACGAGCAGTACTTC
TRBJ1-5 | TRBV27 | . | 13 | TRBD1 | CASATGVGQPQHF | TGTGCCAGCGCCACAGGGGTGGGTCAGCCCCAGCATTTT
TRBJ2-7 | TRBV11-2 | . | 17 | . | CASSLDSGAQSSYEQYF | TGTGCCAGCAGCTTAGATTCGGGAGCGCAGAGCTCCTACGAGCAGTACTTC
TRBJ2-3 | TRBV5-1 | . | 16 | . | CASSLEAGSGVDTQYF | TGCGCCAGCAGCTTGGAGGCGGGCTCGGGGGTGGATACGCAGTATTTT
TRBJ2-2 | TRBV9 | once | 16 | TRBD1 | CASSVLPGGNTGELFF | TGTGCCAGCAGCGTTCTGCCAGGGGGGAACACCGGGGAGCTGTTTTTT
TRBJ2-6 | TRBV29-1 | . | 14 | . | CSVEVGRRANVLTF | TGCAGCGTTGAAGTGGGGCGCAGGGCCAACGTCCTGACTTTC
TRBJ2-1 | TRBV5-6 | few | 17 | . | CASSWDIPDRGYNEQFF | TGTGCCAGCAGCTGGGACATCCCGGATAGAGGGTACAATGAGCAGTTCTTC
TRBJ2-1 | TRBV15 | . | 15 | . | CATSRGTRAYNEQFF | TGTGCCACCAGCAGAGGTACTCGGGCCTACAATGAGCAGTTCTTC
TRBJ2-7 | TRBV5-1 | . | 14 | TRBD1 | CASSRYRGSYEQYF | TGCGCCAGCAGCCGCTACAGGGGATCCTACGAGCAGTACTTC